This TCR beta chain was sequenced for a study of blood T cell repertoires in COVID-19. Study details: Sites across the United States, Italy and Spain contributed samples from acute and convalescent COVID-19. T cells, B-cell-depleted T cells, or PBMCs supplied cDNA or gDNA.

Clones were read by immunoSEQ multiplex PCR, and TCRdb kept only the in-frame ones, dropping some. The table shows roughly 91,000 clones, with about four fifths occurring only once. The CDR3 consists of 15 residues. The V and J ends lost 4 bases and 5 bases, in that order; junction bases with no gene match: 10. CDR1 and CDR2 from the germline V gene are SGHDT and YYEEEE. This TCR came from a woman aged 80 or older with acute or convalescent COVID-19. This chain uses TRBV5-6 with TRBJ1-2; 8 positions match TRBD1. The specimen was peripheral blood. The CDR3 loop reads CASSPDRAARYGYTF. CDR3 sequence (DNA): TGTGCCAGCAGCCCGGACAGGGCCGCTCGATATGGCTACACCTTC.